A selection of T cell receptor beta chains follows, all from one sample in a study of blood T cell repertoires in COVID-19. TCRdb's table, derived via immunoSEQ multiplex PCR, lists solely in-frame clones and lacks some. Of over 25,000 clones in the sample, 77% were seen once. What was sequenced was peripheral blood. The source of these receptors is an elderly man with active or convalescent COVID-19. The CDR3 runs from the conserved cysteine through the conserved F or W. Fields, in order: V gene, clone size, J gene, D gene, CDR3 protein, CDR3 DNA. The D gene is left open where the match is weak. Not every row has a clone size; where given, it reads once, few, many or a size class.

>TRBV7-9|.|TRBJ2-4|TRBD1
CASSLVDRGGENIQYF
TGTGCCAGCAGCTTAGTAGACAGGGGTGGGGAAAACATTCAGTACTTC
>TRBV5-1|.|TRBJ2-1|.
CASSSQALTYNEQFF
TGCGCCAGCAGCTCACAGGCGTTAACCTACAATGAGCAGTTCTTC
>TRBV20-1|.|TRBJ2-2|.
CSASSGNTGELFF
TGCAGTGCTAGTTCGGGGAACACCGGGGAGCTGTTTTTT
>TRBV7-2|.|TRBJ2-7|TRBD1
CASSLAAGGKNEQYF
TGTGCCAGCAGCTTAGCGGCAGGGGGCAAGAACGAGCAGTACTTC
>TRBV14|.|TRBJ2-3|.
CASSQITSLTDTQYF
TGTGCCAGCAGCCAAATCACTAGCCTCACAGATACGCAGTATTTT
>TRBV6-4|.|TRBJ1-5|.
CASSDSFAGQPQHF
TGTGCCAGCAGTGACTCCTTCGCGGGTCAGCCCCAGCATTTT
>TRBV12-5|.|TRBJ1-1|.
CASGLVTGSNTEAFF
TGTGCTAGTGGTTTGGTTACCGGGAGTAACACTGAAGCTTTCTTT
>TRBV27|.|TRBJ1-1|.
CASSLSLRGNTEAFF
TGTGCCAGCAGTTTGTCACTGCGGGGGAACACTGAAGCTTTCTTT
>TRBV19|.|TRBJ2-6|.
CASSITGAFSGANVLTF
TGTGCCAGTAGTATTACAGGCGCGTTCTCTGGGGCCAACGTCCTGACTTTC
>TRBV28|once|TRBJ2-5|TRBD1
CATQTGYQETQYF
TGTGCCACACAGACAGGGTACCAAGAGACCCAGTACTTC